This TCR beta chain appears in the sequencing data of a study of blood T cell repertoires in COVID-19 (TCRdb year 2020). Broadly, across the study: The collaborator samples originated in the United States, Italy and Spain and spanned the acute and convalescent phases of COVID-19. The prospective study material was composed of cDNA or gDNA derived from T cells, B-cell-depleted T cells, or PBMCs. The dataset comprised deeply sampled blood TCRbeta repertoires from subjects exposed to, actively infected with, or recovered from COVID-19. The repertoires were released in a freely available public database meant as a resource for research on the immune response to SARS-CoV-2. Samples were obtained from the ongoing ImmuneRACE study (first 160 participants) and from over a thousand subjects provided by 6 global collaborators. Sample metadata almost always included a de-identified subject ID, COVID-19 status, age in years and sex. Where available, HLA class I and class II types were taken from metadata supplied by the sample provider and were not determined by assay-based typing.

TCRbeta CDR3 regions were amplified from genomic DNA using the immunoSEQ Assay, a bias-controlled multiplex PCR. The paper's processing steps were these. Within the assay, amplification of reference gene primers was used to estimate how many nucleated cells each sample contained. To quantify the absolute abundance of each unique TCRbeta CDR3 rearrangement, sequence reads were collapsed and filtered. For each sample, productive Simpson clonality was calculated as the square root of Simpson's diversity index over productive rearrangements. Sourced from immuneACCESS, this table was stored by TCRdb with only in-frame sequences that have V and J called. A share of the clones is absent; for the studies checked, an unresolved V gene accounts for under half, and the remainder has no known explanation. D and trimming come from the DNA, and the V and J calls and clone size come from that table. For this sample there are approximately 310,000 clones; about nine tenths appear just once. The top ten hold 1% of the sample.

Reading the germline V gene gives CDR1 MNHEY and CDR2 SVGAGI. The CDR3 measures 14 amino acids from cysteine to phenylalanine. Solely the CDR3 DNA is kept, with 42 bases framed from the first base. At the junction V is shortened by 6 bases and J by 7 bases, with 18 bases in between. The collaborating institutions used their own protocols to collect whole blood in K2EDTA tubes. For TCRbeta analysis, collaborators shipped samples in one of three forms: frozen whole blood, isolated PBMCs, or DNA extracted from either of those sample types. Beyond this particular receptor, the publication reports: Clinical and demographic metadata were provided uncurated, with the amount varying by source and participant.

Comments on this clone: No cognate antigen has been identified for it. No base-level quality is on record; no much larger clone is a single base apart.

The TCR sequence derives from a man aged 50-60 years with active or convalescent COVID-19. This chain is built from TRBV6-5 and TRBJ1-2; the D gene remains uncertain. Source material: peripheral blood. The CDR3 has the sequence CASRPRWEESGYTF. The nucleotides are TGTGCCAGCAGACCGAGGTGGGAGGAGAGTGGCTACACCTTC.